Sequencing of this T cell receptor (beta chain) was carried out in a study of CD8+ T cells in alopecia areata (dated by TCRdb to 2017 to 2018). At the level of the whole study: The treated patients, all with moderate-to-severe alopecia areata, were enrolled in an open-label pilot trial of oral tofacitinib given at 5 to 10 mg twice daily. RNA was obtained with the PAXgene miRNA kit for fixed scalp, the miRNeasy kit for PBMCs, and the RNeasy kit for mouse skin. For the treated patients, the SALT score, which quantifies what percentage of scalp surface area is affected, served as the measure of disease severity. Scalp clonality was compared across normal scalp (n=4), patchy alopecia areata scalp (n=8), and alopecia totalis/universalis scalp (n=8). Patients on tofacitinib were biopsied at baseline and after 4 and 24 weeks of treatment, and several of the patients also had a later scalp biopsy. TCRbeta CDR3 regions were amplified by immunoSEQ multiplex PCR with 35 Vbeta forward and 13 Jbeta reverse primers. Patients stayed on tofacitinib for 6 to 18 months and then had 6 months of follow-up off drug so that delayed response and recurrence could be assessed. To study T cell clonal expansion in alopecia areata, the researchers applied high-throughput TCRbeta sequencing to both the C3H/HeJ mouse model and human patients. Human TCRbeta sequencing covered scalp tissue and sorted CD4+ and CD8+ peripheral blood T cells from patchy and totalis/universalis alopecia areata patients and healthy controls.

Taken with the paper, the label for treatment or condition translates to: oral pan-JAK inhibitor, 5-10 mg twice daily. Lesional scalp punch biopsies and peripheral blood were obtained from alopecia areata patients. PBMCs were isolated by density centrifugation and stained for CD3, CD4 and CD8, after which CD4+ and CD8+ T cells were sorted on a FACSAria. What the study reported, not specific to this receptor: Many expanded lesional clones were found to persist in scalp and blood during tofacitinib treatment, and relapse after treatment cessation may be partly explained by this persistence. Unlike mouse skin, which is dominated by gammadelta T cells, normal human skin has resident alphabeta T cells that are also sequenced, and this complicates analysis of the scalp TCR repertoire. TCR sequences shared between patients were less clear than in mice, possibly partly because of HLA diversity in the patient population. Because the treated cohort was small and had only one nonresponder, larger studies are needed to examine links between baseline CD8+ expansion and response. Compared with normal scalp, lesional scalp, particularly in alopecia totalis/universalis, had higher clonality and more expanded CD8+ clones, which suggests antigenic drive. Tofacitinib significantly decreased scalp clonality and the number of expanded CD8+ clones among the top 100 scalp clones.

This clone was detected only once. Its antigen is still unknown. Per-nucleotide qualities are absent, and no much larger clonotype sits a single base away. The CDR3 runs 13 residues from the cysteine to the phenylalanine. Only the CDR3 part of the read is kept: 39 bases, read in frame from the first base. CDR1 is given as MDHEN and CDR2 as SYDVKM, both from the germline V gene. Trimming costs V 5 bases and J 3 bases, and their ends lie 8 bases apart. The library was prepared using the immunoSEQ multiplex PCR assay. RNA was extracted from all samples and reverse transcribed into cDNA, which served as template for TCR sequencing. SuperScript III was used for first-strand cDNA synthesis, primed with a 2:1 mix of oligo-dT and random hexamers. Amplification bias was assessed with a synthetic immune receptor repertoire, and residual bias was removed computationally. On the study's bioinformatics: Raw reads were preprocessed to remove errors, and CDR3 was defined by IMGT conventions from the conserved cysteine to phenylalanine. To get clonality, Shannon entropy was normalized by log2 of the number of productive unique TCRs and the result was subtracted from 1. Scalp TCRbeta sequences were cross-referenced with sorted blood CD4 and CD8 repertoires so that the CD4 or CD8 identity of scalp clones could be inferred. Entries here come from immuneACCESS through TCRdb and include only in-frame sequences with V and J called. Some clones fail to appear in such tables; in the studies checked, an unresolved V gene covers under half of the shortfall, and the cause of the remainder is unknown. V, J and clone size are those of that table, while D and trimming were read from the DNA. This sample has under 130,000 clones in its table, and just over 85% of those were observed once. The top ten constitute 11% of the sample.

The receptor chain draws on TRBV28 and TRBJ2-1; the D gene is perhaps TRBD2, from 6 matching bases. This sample comprised CD8+ T cells sorted from blood, obtained around week 34, from a patient treated with tofacitinib. This clonotype was sampled from a human donor with alopecia areata. The CDR3 loop reads CASSRGIYNEQFF. The base sequence is TGTGCCAGCAGTCGGGGGATCTACAATGAGCAGTTCTTC.